This T cell receptor beta chain is from a study of blood T cell repertoires in COVID-19. At the level of the study: Italy, Spain and the United States were the sources of the convalescent and acute COVID-19 samples.

This clone was recorded a few times. This CDR3 region has 15 residues. V dropped 2 bases and J dropped 5 bases, with 14 bases sitting between them. Germline V lookup: CDR1 SGHTA, CDR2 FQGNSA. TCRdb's table, derived via immunoSEQ multiplex PCR, lists solely in-frame clones and lacks some. The table has 25,000 or so clones, 85% to 90% seen once. Specimen: peripheral blood. The sequence derives from a human donor in a cohort sampled during active COVID-19. This chain links TRBV7-2 with TRBJ2-3, with a possible D match to TRBD2 (7 bases). DNA for the CDR3: TGTGCCAGCAGCTTACTGGGGGGGCGCCAAGATACGCAGTATTTT. This translates into CASSLLGGRQDTQYF.